Listed here is a single T cell receptor beta chain. It has no known antigen specificity. No much larger clone is present one base from it, and per-base qualities are unavailable. Between the V and J ends, shortened by 1 base and 2 bases respectively, the junction contains 20 bases. The CDR3 runs 18 residues from the cysteine to the phenylalanine. Kept here is only the CDR3 DNA, which spans 54 bases and is read in frame from base 1. The germline V gene (reference sequence) specifies PRHDT as CDR1 and FYEKMQ as CDR2. The data derive from a study of graft-versus-host responses after intestinal transplantation (dated by TCRdb to the early 2020s). Describing the broader study: The transplants that recipients got were multivisceral, liver-intestinal, or isolated intestinal. Instead of going to the commercial service, samples from a few later patients were sequenced in-house on an Illumina MiSeq and processed with MiXCR. Graft-versus-host and host-versus-graft alloreactive T cell clones were tracked in the graft, circulation and bone marrow after intestinal transplantation using bulk TCR-beta CDR3 sequencing. All recipients received anti-thymocyte globulin induction followed by maintenance tacrolimus and steroids for 3 to 4 years. Donor T cell macrochimerism was defined as a peak of at least 4% donor T cells among recipient peripheral blood mononuclear cells. Alloreactive clones were identified by sequencing pre-transplant mixed lymphocyte reaction products and comparing them with unstimulated pre-transplant donor and recipient T cells. The cohort enrolled about two dozen intestinal transplant recipients, one of whom was a retransplant, and a few patients without pretransplant specimens were excluded. What the authors observed across the whole study: The conclusions were limited by the relatively low number and heterogeneity of the intestinal transplant patients. GvH clones were detected in recipient bone marrow, and some of these GvH clones were observed earlier in ileal mucosa or blood, consistent with an intestinal mucosal origin. Early after transplant, peak levels of circulating GvH clones were found to be associated with declines in HvG clones. High GvH to HvG T cell clonal ratios were observed in the allografts of patients with donor T cell macrochimerism.

The protocol used for the library was the immunoSEQ multiplex PCR assay. For most patients, genomic DNA was isolated with the Qiagen DNeasy Blood and Tissue Kit and shipped frozen to Adaptive Biotechnologies for TCR sequencing. For most patients, high-throughput TCR-beta CDR3 sequencing of genomic DNA was performed by Adaptive Biotechnologies. The study's own analysis went as follows. TCR sequencing data for 18 patients were retrieved from Adaptive's ImmunoSEQ software; a few other patients were processed with MiXCR and VDJtools. To correct CD4 versus CD8 sorting errors, sequences present in both subsets at a frequency ratio below 5:1 were removed. Because the origin of CDR3 nucleotide sequences shared between donor and recipient could not be assigned, those sequences were removed. To count as alloreactive, a clone needed at least 2-fold expansion over unstimulated cells and a minimum CFSE-low frequency of 0.002% (template counts) or 0.001% (read counts). A clone was considered mappable if detected in the sequenced pre-transplant spleen, lymph node, or MLR CFSE-low populations of the donor or recipient. The cumulative frequency of alloreactive clones was calculated as a percentage of all sequences, weighted by copy number. TCRdb carries this immuneACCESS record with in-frame sequences only. Its versions omit some clonotypes, under half of them owing to an unresolved V gene in the studies checked, with the rest unexplained. V and J calls and clone size are copied from that table; D and trimming were computed from the DNA. For this sample there are nearly 95,000 clones; roughly 91% appear just once. Clones ranked in the top ten supply approximately 2% of the sample.

The sample's time point label is to be understood as: cells obtained before transplantation from donor or recipient. CD3+CD4+ and CD3+CD8+ populations were FACS-sorted from unstimulated pre-transplant donor and recipient cells taken from spleen or lymph nodes. Sequencing was performed on unstimulated CD8+ T cells sorted from spleen or lymph node cells, taken before intestinal transplant. This receptor was obtained from a human donor who received an intestinal transplant. The sequence joins TRBV13 to TRBJ1-2, with the identity of the D gene unclear. At the DNA level, the sequence is TGTGCCAGCAGCTTAGTTGGAAACAGAGGGCCTGGGAACTATGGCTACACCTTC. This encodes CASSLVGNRGPGNYGYTF.